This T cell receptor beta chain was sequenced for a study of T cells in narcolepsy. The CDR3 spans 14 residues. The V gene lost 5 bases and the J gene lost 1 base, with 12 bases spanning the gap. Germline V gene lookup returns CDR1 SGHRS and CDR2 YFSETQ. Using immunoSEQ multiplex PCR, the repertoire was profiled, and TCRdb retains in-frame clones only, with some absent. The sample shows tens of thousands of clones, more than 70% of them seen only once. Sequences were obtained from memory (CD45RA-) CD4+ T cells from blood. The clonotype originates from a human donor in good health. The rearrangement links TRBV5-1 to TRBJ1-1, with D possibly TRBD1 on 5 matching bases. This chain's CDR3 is CASSWQGPNTEAFF. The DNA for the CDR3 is TGCGCCAGCAGTTGGCAGGGTCCGAACACTGAAGCTTTCTTT.